The present TCR beta chain was sequenced within a study of T cells in Graves' hyperthyroidism and ophthalmopathy. Study details: Prior to any treatment, at the point of initial diagnosis, peripheral blood was collected.

CDR1 DFQATT and CDR2 SNEGSKA come from the germline V gene (reference sequence). The CDR3 sequence is 15 residues long. Losses at the gene ends were 3 bases for V and 5 bases for J; bases not matched to a gene: 8. The investigators amplified TCR beta CDR3 regions from RNA transcripts. HTBI primers drove first-round RT-PCR of the TCR CDR3. Via MiXCR, TCRdb re-called the multiplex PCR reads, giving one row per CDR3 protein. The sample carries roughly 180,000 distinct CDR3 sequences, roughly 9.4% recorded once. Patients having uncontrolled infection, another autoimmune disease, pregnancy or lactation were not included. PBMCs were collected from an approximately 9.2 ml volume of fresh peripheral blood. This clonotype was detected ten times or more.

The TCR originated in a young woman with Graves' hyperthyroidism that later progressed to Graves' ophthalmopathy. The sequencing sample was made of blood. The rearrangement links TRBV20-1 to TRBJ2-5; the match to TRBD2 covers 11 bases. As DNA, the CDR3 is TGCAGTGCTAGTACTAGCGGGGGAATTGGGGAGACCCAGTACTTC. It codes for CSASTSGGIGETQYF.